Below, 10 T cell receptor beta chains from the same sample are listed, as sequenced in a study of CD8+CD57+ T cells in acquired aplastic anemia (dated by TCRdb to the late 2010s). Sequencing took place on an Illumina HiSeq 2000. Genomic DNA was used as template for profiling of TCR beta VDJ combinations and CDR3 sequences. The public reads were reprocessed in TCRdb via fastp at Q25 and MiXCR, keeping in-frame beta chains. When rows share a CDR3 protein, they turn into one entry using the most common DNA and genes. The sample yields roughly 150,000 distinct CDR3 sequences; approximately 43% were counted once. The leading ten clones occupy approximately 1% of the sample. Sequenced sample: sorted CD4+, CD8+, or CD8+CD57+ T cells (not recorded which) from PBMCs. The receptor source for this set is a human donor in good health.

The CDR3 here is CATSSLYSGLDYEQYF. CDR3 nucleotides: TGTGCCACCAGCAGCCTGTACTCGGGACTAGACTACGAGCAGTACTTC. The chain links TRBV15 to TRBJ2-7; 8 positions match TRBD2. The germline CDR1 and CDR2 sequences are LNHNV and YYDKDF (reference sequence). The CDR3 is 16 residues long. The junction had 10 bases not matched to a gene; V was cut back by 3 bases and J by 3 bases.

Many counts were recorded for this clonotype. The chain has TRBV5-1 and TRBJ2-7; D uncertain. Trimming left V 0 bases short and J 0 bases short, with 13 bases between. This CDR3 has 16 residues. The germline gives CDR1 SGHRS, CDR2 YFSETQ. This CDR3 is CASSLEPLWASYEQYF. The CDR3 DNA reads TGCGCCAGCAGCTTGGAGCCCTTATGGGCCTCCTACGAGCAGTACTTC.

J is TRBJ1-2 and V is TRBV7-9; D unclear. The CDR3 runs 11 residues. Between the trimmed V and J ends, which lost 5 bases and 3 bases, there was a span of 4 bases. Germline V gene lookup returns CDR1 SEHNR and CDR2 FQNEAQ (reference sequence). The CDR3, as DNA: TGTGCCAGCAGCGCCGACTATGGCTACACCTTC. Translated: CASSADYGYTF.

This chain uses TRBV10-2 with TRBJ1-1; no reliable D call. The CDR3 consists of 13 residues. Trimming stripped 7 bases from V and 1 base from J, with 10 bases between. Germline assignment: CDR1 WSHSY and CDR2 SAAADI. DNA of the CDR3: TGCGCCAGCACCCAACAGCAGAACACTGAAGCTTTCTTT. Translating it yields CASTQQQNTEAFF.

This chain connects TRBV7-9 to TRBJ1-6; D ambiguous. CDR3 length: 13 amino acids. V shed 4 bases and J shed 8 bases, with 9 bases lying between them. Per the germline V gene, CDR1 is SEHNR and CDR2 is FQNEAQ (reference sequence). CDR3 bases: TGTGCCAGCAGCTCGCAAGCTCATTCACCCCTCCACTTT. It translates to CASSSQAHSPLHF.

The chain employs TRBV7-9 and TRBJ1-6; D unclear. Germline V gene sequence: CDR1 SEHNR, CDR2 FQNEAQ (reference sequence). Trimming stripped 3 bases from V and 16 bases from J, with 10 bases between. The CDR3 has 11 amino acids. The CDR3 is CASSLAGELHF. In DNA form, the CDR3 reads TGTGCCAGCAGCTTGGCCGGGGAGCTCCACTTT.

In its sample, this clonotype was seen a few times. This chain connects TRBV29-1 to TRBJ2-1, with TRBD2 matching over 7 bases. The CDR3 is 14 residues long. From germline, CDR1 is SQVTM and CDR2 ANQGSEA. V was clipped by 4 bases and J by 7 bases; unmatched bases: 10. The CDR3 DNA sequence: TGCAGCGTTGTGGGGGGGGTGGTGGGAAATGAGCAGTTCTTC. Translating it yields CSVVGGVVGNEQFF.

Regarding this clonotype: This may be a read error: a much more frequent sequence differs by one nucleotide. The J gene is TRBJ2-3, the V gene TRBV6-1; maybe TRBD2 (7 bases). Germline CDR1 is MNHNS and CDR2 is SASEGT. The CDR3 runs 15 residues. CDR3 sequence (DNA): TGTGCCAGCATTAAACGGGGGGCGAGCACAGAAACGCAGTATTTT. Translating it yields CASIKRGASTETQYF.

The V and J genes are TRBV6-5 and TRBJ2-1, with D perhaps matching TRBD1 or TRBD2 (6 bases each). Between the trimmed V and J ends, which lost 1 base and 10 bases, there was a span of 8 bases. Looked up from germline, CDR1 is MNHEY and CDR2 is SVGAGI. This CDR3 spans 12 amino acids. The CDR3: CASSYYGGEQFF. CDR3 nucleotides: TGTGCCAGCAGTTACTACGGGGGCGAGCAGTTCTTC.

This clonotype came up many times. The chain joins TRBV12-3 or TRBV12-4 to TRBJ2-4; D uncertain. V lost 2 bases to trimming and J lost 7 bases, with 9 bases between them. The CDR3 consists of 13 residues. The CDR3 region is CASSLWPVNIQYF. Written as DNA, the CDR3 is TGTGCCAGCAGTTTATGGCCGGTGAACATTCAGTACTTC.